The rows below give T cell receptor beta chains drawn from one sample of a study of PD-1 blockade in classical Hodgkin lymphoma. TCRdb's table, derived via immunoSEQ multiplex PCR, lists solely in-frame clones and lacks some. The data contain 30,000 or so clones, roughly 90% of them singletons. Material: CD4+ T cells from blood, obtained at baseline. These receptors were taken from a human donor with classical Hodgkin lymphoma. Each CDR3 is given with its conserved first and last residue. A D gene is named only where the DNA matches it firmly. Only part of the rows carry a size: once, few, many, or a class if the clone is expanded.

J gene	V gene	D gene	clone size	CDR3 protein	CDR3 DNA
TRBJ2-1	TRBV29-1	TRBD1	.	CSVVRGQGDPEFF	TGCAGCGTTGTTCGGGGACAGGGTGACCCGGAGTTCTTC
TRBJ2-1	TRBV6-4	TRBD2	.	CASSALAGGYNEQFF	TGTGCCAGCAGTGCCTTAGCGGGAGGGTACAATGAGCAGTTCTTC
TRBJ2-7	TRBV14	.	.	CASSQDVGVGSYEQYF	TGTGCCAGCAGCCAAGATGTAGGGGTCGGGTCCTACGAGCAGTACTTC
TRBJ2-7	TRBV10-3	.	once	CAISAIRSVAKDEQYF	TGTGCCATCAGTGCTATCCGGAGCGTCGCTAAGGACGAGCAGTACTTC
TRBJ2-7	TRBV7-9	.	once	CASSFSQTYEQYF	TGTGCCAGCAGCTTTTCACAGACCTACGAGCAGTACTTC
TRBJ2-1	TRBV7-9	TRBD1	.	CASSFQGAGGDEQFF	TGTGCCAGCAGCTTCCAAGGGGCAGGGGGCGATGAGCAGTTCTTC
TRBJ2-3	TRBV11-3	TRBD1	once	CASSLEGQGTDTQYF	TGTGCCAGCAGCTTAGAGGGACAGGGAACAGATACGCAGTATTTT
TRBJ2-5	TRBV27	TRBD1	.	CASIPGQGVKTQYF	TGTGCCAGCATCCCGGGACAGGGGGTGAAGACCCAGTACTTC
TRBJ1-1	TRBV5-1	TRBD1	.	CASSLSIGQAVRGAFF	TGCGCCAGCAGCTTGAGTATTGGACAGGCCGTGCGTGGAGCTTTCTTT
TRBJ2-7	TRBV5-1	TRBD2	.	CASSLGLAGGSGEQYF	TGCGCCAGCAGCTTGGGTCTAGCGGGAGGGTCTGGCGAGCAGTACTTC
TRBJ2-5	TRBV6-1	.	.	CGSGFQETQYF	TGTGGTTCGGGGTTCCAAGAGACCCAGTACTTC
TRBJ1-4	TRBV5-1	.	.	CASSLQGAGNEKLFF	TGCGCCAGCAGCTTACAGGGCGCTGGTAATGAAAAACTGTTTTTT
TRBJ1-3	TRBV28	.	.	CASSLRLISGNTIYF	TGTGCCAGCAGTTTACGGCTGATCTCTGGAAACACCATATATTTT
TRBJ2-7	TRBV19	.	.	CASSRRTRDKSHEQYF	TGTGCCAGTAGTCGCCGAACAAGGGACAAAAGCCACGAGCAGTACTTC
TRBJ1-1	TRBV18	.	.	CASSPKAGGGTEAFF	TGTGCCAGCTCACCAAAGGCGGGAGGGGGCACTGAAGCTTTCTTT
TRBJ2-1	TRBV2	.	.	CASSRGSPPNEQFF	TGTGCCAGCAGTCGAGGGAGTCCCCCAAATGAGCAGTTCTTC
TRBJ1-5	TRBV28	.	.	CASSLPNQPQHF	TGTGCCAGCAGTTTACCGAATCAGCCCCAGCATTTT
TRBJ1-1	TRBV18	.	once	CASSPLQKTEAFF	TGTGCCAGCTCCCCTCTTCAGAAGACTGAAGCTTTCTTT
TRBJ2-7	TRBV27	TRBD2	.	CASSLWEAGAYEQYF	TGTGCCAGCAGTTTATGGGAAGCGGGAGCCTACGAGCAGTACTTC
TRBJ2-5	TRBV11-2	.	.	CASGWGQETQYF	TGTGCCAGCGGTTGGGGGCAAGAGACCCAGTACTTC
TRBJ1-2	TRBV19	TRBD1	.	CASSIMGSTGAGYTF	TGTGCCAGTAGTATAATGGGGTCGACAGGGGCTGGCTACACCTTC
TRBJ2-7	TRBV10-3	TRBD2	.	CATPKGSGTSSHSYEQYF	TGTGCCACTCCGAAGGGCTCCGGGACTAGCTCCCACTCCTACGAGCAGTACTTC
TRBJ1-4	TRBV5-1	TRBD1	few	CASSLSPSTGAKEKLFF	TGCGCCAGCAGCTTGTCCCCGAGCACAGGGGCTAAGGAAAAACTGTTTTTT
TRBJ1-5	TRBV15	.	.	CATSRVRGRIHSQPQHF	TGTGCCACCAGCAGAGTCAGGGGAAGGATCCATTCCCAGCCCCAGCATTTT
TRBJ2-3	TRBV30	.	.	CAWIGDSRDTQYF	TGTGCCTGGATAGGGGATAGCAGAGATACGCAGTATTTT
TRBJ1-5	TRBV6-5	.	few	CASTPSSNQPQHF	TGTGCCAGCACACCGAGTAGCAATCAGCCCCAGCATTTT
TRBJ2-5	TRBV6-4	TRBD2	.	CASSPGLAGRETQYF	TGTGCCAGCAGTCCCGGACTAGCGGGACGCGAGACCCAGTACTTC
TRBJ1-4	TRBV28	.	.	CASSLTPRREKLFF	TGTGCCAGCAGTTTGACACCTCGTCGGGAAAAACTGTTTTTT
TRBJ1-1	TRBV7-6	.	.	CASSPSLYTEAFF	TGTGCCAGCAGCCCCTCCCTGTACACTGAAGCTTTCTTT
TRBJ1-1	TRBV30	TRBD1	once	CAWSKGTGGRRIGLNTEAFF	TGTGCCTGGAGTAAAGGGACAGGGGGCCGGCGAATAGGTTTGAACACTGAAGCTTTCTTT
TRBJ2-7	TRBV7-8	.	once	CASSLGGNSYEQYF	TGTGCCAGCAGCTTAGGAGGCAACTCCTACGAGCAGTACTTC
TRBJ2-2	TRBV5-6	TRBD1	.	CASSYPGQGYTGELFF	TGTGCCAGCAGCTACCCGGGACAGGGGTACACCGGGGAGCTGTTTTTT